A single T cell receptor beta chain is shown here with its context. Its specificity is not known. With 60 Vbeta and 13 Jbeta primers, the PCR was carried out. In the authors' workflow: Unique TCR beta chains numbered about 72 million in a later analysis, with around 12 million shared. Assay used: immunoSEQ multiplex PCR; TCRdb lists only in-frame clones, some missing. V, J and clone size are taken as reported in that table, and D and trimming were inferred from the DNA itself. The repertoire holds under 200,000 clones, with 78% as singletons. The sample belongs to a study of cytomegalovirus exposure and HLA in healthy donors. Findings and limits, study-wide: Some TCR beta chains (more than 150 of them) were listed as cytomegalovirus-associated.

V gave up 6 bases and J gave up 4 bases; unmatched junction bases: 7. Per the germline V gene, CDR1 is MNHNS and CDR2 is SASEGT. CDR3 length: 15 residues. The chain employs TRBV6-1 and TRBJ2-1; TRBD1 aligns across 9 bases. The receptor comes from a woman in her 30s in good health and CMV-seropositive. Sequencing used PBMCs. CDR3 nucleotide sequence: TGTGCCAGCAGCGCTCGAGGGACAGGGTACAATGAGCAGTTCTTC. Translated, it gives CASSARGTGYNEQFF.